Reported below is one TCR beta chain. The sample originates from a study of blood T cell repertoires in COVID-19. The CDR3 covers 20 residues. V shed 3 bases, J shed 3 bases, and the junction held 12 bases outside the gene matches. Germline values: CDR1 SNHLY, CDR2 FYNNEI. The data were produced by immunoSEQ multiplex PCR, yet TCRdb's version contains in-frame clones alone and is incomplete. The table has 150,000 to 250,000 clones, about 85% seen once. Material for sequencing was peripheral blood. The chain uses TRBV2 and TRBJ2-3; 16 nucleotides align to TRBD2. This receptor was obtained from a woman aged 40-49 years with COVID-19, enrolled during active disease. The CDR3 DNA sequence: TGTGCCAGCAGTGATGTGGGACTAGCGGGGGGGCCTGGGGCGACAGATACGCAGTATTTT. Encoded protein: CASSDVGLAGGPGATDTQYF.